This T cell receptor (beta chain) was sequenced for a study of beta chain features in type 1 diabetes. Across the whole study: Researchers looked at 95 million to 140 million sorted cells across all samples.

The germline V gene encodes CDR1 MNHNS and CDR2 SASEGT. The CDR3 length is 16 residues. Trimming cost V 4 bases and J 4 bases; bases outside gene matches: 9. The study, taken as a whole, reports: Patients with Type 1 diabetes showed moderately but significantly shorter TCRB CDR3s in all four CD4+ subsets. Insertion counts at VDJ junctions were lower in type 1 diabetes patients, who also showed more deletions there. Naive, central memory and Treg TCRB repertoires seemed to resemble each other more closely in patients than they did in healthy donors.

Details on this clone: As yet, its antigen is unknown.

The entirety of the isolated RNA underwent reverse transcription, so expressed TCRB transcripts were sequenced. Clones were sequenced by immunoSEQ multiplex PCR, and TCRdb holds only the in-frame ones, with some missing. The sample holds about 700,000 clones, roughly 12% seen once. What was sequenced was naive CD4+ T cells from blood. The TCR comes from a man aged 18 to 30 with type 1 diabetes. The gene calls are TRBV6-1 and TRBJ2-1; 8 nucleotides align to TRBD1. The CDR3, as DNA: TGTGCCAGCAGTGTACGCAGGGGGCAATCGTACAATGAGCAGTTCTTC. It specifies CASSVRRGQSYNEQFF.